Below, 23 T cell receptor beta chains from the same sample are listed, as sequenced in a study of cytomegalovirus exposure and HLA in healthy donors. Generated by immunoSEQ multiplex PCR, the TCRdb table keeps only in-frame clones and is missing some. The repertoire holds about 170,000 clones, with 85% to 90% as singletons. The sequencing input was PBMCs. The source of these receptors is a woman under 40 in good health and CMV-seronegative.

CDR3 sequence reads: CASSVTGTTTDTQYF. CDR3 DNA sequence: TGTGCCAGCAGCGTTACCGGGACTACCACAGATACGCAGTATTTT. The rearrangement joins TRBV9 to TRBJ2-3; 7 positions match TRBD2. There are 15 residues in the CDR3. The J segment lost 2 bases and the V segment lost 2 bases, leaving 5 bases of the junction unmatched. Germline lookup yields CDR1 SGDLS and CDR2 YYNGEE. The full variable domain, rest sourced from reference TRBV9 and TRBJ2-3, is DSGVTQTPKHLITATGQRVTLRCSPRSGDLSVYWYQQSLDQGLQFLIQYYNGEERAKGNILERFSAQQFPDLHSELNLSSLELGDSALYFCASSVTGTTTDTQYFGPGTRLTVL.

This chain connects TRBV5-1 to TRBJ2-7; 9 bases are a match to TRBD2. The CDR3 spans 14 residues. V was pared by 5 bases and J by 3 bases, with 6 bases of the junction left unmatched. Germline V gene data show CDR1 as SGHRS and CDR2 as YFSETQ. The CDR3 loop is CASSIERGDYEQYF. CDR3 DNA sequence: TGCGCCAGCAGTATAGAGCGGGGGGACTACGAGCAGTACTTC.

This chain connects TRBV27 to TRBJ2-6; 10 bases align to TRBD1. With 2 bases clipped from V and 3 bases from J, the junction kept 7 bases outside the gene matches. The CDR3 runs to 18 residues. Germline CDR1 is MNHEY and CDR2 is SMNVEV (reference sequence). The CDR3 region has the DNA TGTGCCAGCAGTTTAAGGGGACAGGGGTATGATGGGGCCAACGTCCTGACTTTC. Residues: CASSLRGQGYDGANVLTF.

The chain employs TRBV5-4 and TRBJ1-1; 9 nucleotides agree with TRBD1. The germline gives CDR1 SGHNT, CDR2 YYREEE (reference sequence). This CDR3 comprises 17 residues. J was trimmed by 3 bases and V by 3 bases; bases with no gene match: 12. Here the CDR3 reads CASSWTGTGPDDTEAFF. The CDR3 bases are TGTGCCAGCAGCTGGACCGGGACAGGGCCCGATGACACTGAAGCTTTCTTT.

Here the CDR3 reads CASSIHAGRGAHTEKLFF. The CDR3 region has the DNA TGTGCCAGTAGTATCCACGCCGGGAGGGGGGCTCATACTGAAAAACTGTTTTTT. The chain links TRBV19 to TRBJ1-4; D may be TRBD1 (6 bases). The V gene lost 3 bases and the J gene lost 7 bases, with 24 bases spanning the gap. This CDR3 contains 18 residues. The germline V gene has CDR1 LNHDA and CDR2 SQIVND (reference sequence).

This chain connects TRBV14 to TRBJ1-1, with D perhaps matching TRBD1 (5 bases). The CDR3 length is 13 residues. V dropped 4 bases and J dropped 3 bases, with 9 bases sitting between them. Germline CDR1 SGHDN, CDR2 FVKESK. The CDR3 here is CASSPGGYTEAFF. In DNA, the CDR3 is TGTGCCAGCAGCCCCGGGGGTTACACTGAAGCTTTCTTT.

The chain joins TRBV6-5 to TRBJ1-1; D perhaps matches TRBD1 (5 bases). The germline V gene has CDR1 MNHEY and CDR2 SVGAGI. Trimming took 2 bases from V and 6 from J, leaving 10 bases between them. This CDR3 is 13 amino acids long. The CDR3 DNA is TGTGCCAGCAGTTACCTTCGACAGTCTGAAGCTTTCTTT. Translating it yields CASSYLRQSEAFF.

The chain joins TRBV6-1 to TRBJ1-1; no reliable D call. Germline CDR1 and CDR2: MNHNS and SASEGT. V gave up 7 bases and J gave up 1 base, with 13 bases separating them. The CDR3 spans 14 residues. The CDR3 region is CASTLDKPNTEAFF. DNA for the CDR3: TGTGCCAGCACCTTAGACAAACCGAACACTGAAGCTTTCTTT.

V is TRBV5-6 and J is TRBJ1-2; tentatively, D is TRBD1 (6 bases). CDR3 length: 14 residues. The germline V gene encodes CDR1 SGHDT and CDR2 YYEEEE. V was shortened by 5 bases and J by 4 bases, with 15 bases between the two germline ends. The CDR3 region has the DNA TGTGCCAGCAGTAACAGGGAGTTGGCCTATGGCTACACCTTC. Residues: CASSNRELAYGYTF.

This clone was observed a few times. This chain joins TRBV2 and TRBJ1-6; 9 bases are a match to TRBD1. Germline trimming cut 6 bases from V and 4 bases from J; bases unmatched to any gene: 1. Germline V gene data show CDR1 as SNHLY and CDR2 as FYNNEI. The length of the CDR3 is 14 residues. The CDR3 sequence is CASSGTGYNSPLHF. CDR3 DNA: TGTGCCAGCAGCGGGACAGGGTATAATTCACCCCTCCACTTT.

This chain links TRBV5-1 with TRBJ2-6; no firm D call. CDR1 and CDR2 (germline): SGHRS, YFSETQ. V shed 3 bases and J shed 0 bases, with 7 bases lying between them. This CDR3 is built from 15 residues. The DNA for the CDR3 is TGCGCCAGCAGCTGGGCAGACTCTGGGGCCAACGTCCTGACTTTC. This translates into CASSWADSGANVLTF.

The chain links TRBV6-5 to TRBJ1-2; D gene unclear. The CDR3 is 13 amino acids. CDR1 is MNHEY, CDR2 SVGAGI, per germline. Trimming left V 6 bases short and J 1 base short, with 9 bases between. The CDR3 DNA sequence: TGTGCCAGCAGCCCAGGAATTAACTATGGCTACACCTTC. Translating it yields CASSPGINYGYTF.

This clone was recorded a few times. The genes are TRBV5-1 and TRBJ1-6; possible D gene TRBD1, 6 bases. The CDR3 loop spans 15 amino acids. Deletions cut 0 bases from V and 10 bases from J, with 14 bases between. CDR1 SGHRS and CDR2 YFSETQ come from the germline V gene. CDR3: CASSLGDKGTSPLHF. CDR3 coding DNA: TGCGCCAGCAGCTTGGGGGACAAGGGAACGTCACCCCTCCACTTT.

Concerning this clone itself: At one boundary the junction diverges from the germline segment, which might be a read error. This chain links TRBV6-6 with TRBJ2-7; possibly TRBD1 for D (5 bases). The CDR3 contains 12 residues. Germline CDR1 is MNHNY and CDR2 is SVGAGI (reference sequence). In nucleotides, the CDR3 is TGTGCCAGCAGTTACGACAGCAGGCCGAGGCACTTC. Protein sequence: CASSYDSRPRHF.

This chain uses TRBV5-6 with TRBJ1-2; 8 nucleotides align to TRBD1. V lost 4 bases to trimming and J lost 5 bases; unmatched junction nucleotides: 7. Per the germline V gene, CDR1 is SGHDT and CDR2 is YYEEEE. This CDR3 is 14 amino acids long. CDR3 nucleotide sequence: TGTGCCAGCAGCACCGGACAGGGCGGGTATGGCTACACCTTC. This codes for CASSTGQGGYGYTF.

This clone has a single count. This chain uses TRBV5-4 with TRBJ1-2, with TRBD1 matching 7 bases. The V gene's germline CDR1 is SGHNT and CDR2 YYREEE (reference sequence). The CDR3 contains 16 residues. V lost 4 bases, J lost 6 bases, and 15 bases stayed unmatched. The CDR3 DNA reads as TGTGCCAGCAGCCCCCCGGGACAGAACCTTCTTGATGGCTACACCTTC. It codes for CASSPPGQNLLDGYTF.

The chain combines TRBV2 with TRBJ2-3, with 12 bases lining up with TRBD2. V gave up 6 bases and J gave up 4 bases; unmatched junction bases: 5. Germline CDR1 and CDR2: SNHLY and FYNNEI. This CDR3 contains 15 residues. CDR3 bases: TGTGCCAGCAGACGACTAGCGGGGGTATCAGATACGCAGTATTTT. Translating it yields CASRRLAGVSDTQYF.

The chain couples TRBV7-2 to TRBJ1-2, with unresolved D. Germline V gene lookup returns CDR1 SGHTA and CDR2 FQGNSA. The V and J ends lost 0 bases and 5 bases respectively, with 13 bases between them. This CDR3 has 15 amino acids. CDR3 loop: CASSLAAGSGYGYTF. CDR3 DNA sequence: TGTGCCAGCAGCTTAGCGGCCGGGAGCGGTTATGGCTACACCTTC. Filled out from reference TRBV7-2 and TRBJ1-2, the complete variable domain reads GAGVSQSPSNKVTEKGKDVELRCDPISGHTALYWYRQSLGQGLEFLIYFQGNSAPDKSGLPSDRFSAERTGGSVSTLTIQRTQQEDSAVYLCASSLAAGSGYGYTFGSGTRLTVV.

The genes are TRBV7-9 and TRBJ1-4; no firm D call. Germline values: CDR1 SEHNR, CDR2 FQNEAQ (reference sequence). The length of the CDR3 is 16 residues. With 0 bases removed from V and 4 bases from J, the gap between germline ends came to 12 bases. The CDR3 reads CASSLAVSGRNEKLFF. CDR3 bases: TGTGCCAGCAGCTTAGCGGTTTCAGGTCGTAATGAAAAACTGTTTTTT.

This chain uses TRBV27 with TRBJ2-3, with TRBD2 matching over 10 bases. Germline trimming cut 4 bases from V and 0 bases from J; bases unmatched to any gene: 7. CDR3 size: 17 residues. The germline CDR1 and CDR2 sequences are MNHEY and SMNVEV (reference sequence). The CDR3 here is CASSSLAGAPSTDTQYF. In nucleotides, the CDR3 is TGTGCCAGCAGTTCCCTAGCGGGGGCTCCAAGCACAGATACGCAGTATTTT.

The chain couples TRBV2 to TRBJ2-1; 7 nucleotides agree with TRBD2. This CDR3 region has 16 residues. After removal of 2 bases from V and 5 bases from J, the junction contained 9 bases not matched to a gene. Germline CDR1 SNHLY, CDR2 FYNNEI. This CDR3 reads CASSETGLVGNNEQFF. The DNA of the CDR3 is TGTGCCAGCAGTGAAACAGGACTAGTGGGTAACAATGAGCAGTTCTTC.

V gene TRBV6-8 combines with J gene TRBJ1-3, with D unclear. CDR1 MNHGY and CDR2 SAAAGT come from the germline V gene. The germline V and J ends were trimmed by 5 bases and 0 bases, with 5 bases remaining between them. This CDR3 comprises 13 residues. The CDR3 DNA follows: TGTGCCAGCAGTCCAGACTCTGGAAACACCATATATTTT. Translating it yields CASSPDSGNTIYF.

J is TRBJ1-4 and V is TRBV2; tentative D call: TRBD1 (5 bases). The CDR3 is 17 amino acids. Between the trimmed V and J ends, which lost 0 bases and 5 bases, there was a span of 16 bases. CDR1 SNHLY and CDR2 FYNNEI come from the germline V gene. The CDR3 DNA reads as TGTGCCAGCAGTGAAGCGCTGTTAGGGACTCTGAATGAAAAACTGTTTTTT. It specifies CASSEALLGTLNEKLFF.